These 27 T cell receptor beta chains were sequenced from one sample in a study of T-cell reconstitution after alpha-beta-depleted transplantation in children. Unique molecular identifiers tagged the TCRbeta library. TCRdb ran MiXCR on the PCR reads and lists one entry per CDR3 protein. This sample carries 530,000 or so distinct CDR3 sequences, 27% of them seen once, and the ten largest clones take 30% to 45%. The source was PBMCs, collected before TCRalphabeta/CD19-depleted stem cell transplant. These receptors originate from a boy under two years old with Wiskott-Aldrich syndrome, due to receive a stem cell transplant.

The chain uses TRBV5-1 and TRBJ2-1; 12 bases are a match to TRBD2. This CDR3 is built from 17 residues. J lost 3 bases, V lost 4 bases, and 8 bases had no gene match. The V gene's germline CDR1 is SGHRS and CDR2 YFSETQ. This CDR3 reads CASSRGTSGRYYNEQFF. The CDR3 DNA reads as TGCGCCAGCAGCCGCGGGACTAGCGGGCGGTACTACAATGAGCAGTTCTTC.

V and J are TRBV13 and TRBJ2-1; 7 bases map to TRBD2. The CDR3 has 16 amino acids. Per the germline V gene, CDR1 is PRHDT and CDR2 is FYEKMQ (reference sequence). V dropped 0 bases and J dropped 2; count of bases not matched to a gene: 4. CDR3 sequence reads: CASSLGLGGAYNEQFF. Here the CDR3 DNA reads TGTGCCAGCAGCTTAGGTTTGGGGGGGGCCTACAATGAGCAGTTCTTC.

This clonotype was detected only a few times. The chain has TRBV9 and TRBJ2-1; TRBD2 agrees at 7 bases. This CDR3 region has 13 residues. CDR1 SGDLS and CDR2 YYNGEE come from the germline V gene. With V trimmed by 0 bases and J by 10 bases, 4 bases remained unmatched. In DNA, the CDR3 is TGTGCCAGCAGCGTAGAAGCAGCGGGAGAGCAGTTCTTC. Translating it yields CASSVEAAGEQFF.

This clonotype was seen more than once but under ten times. This chain uses TRBV25-1 with TRBJ2-1; 12 bases align to TRBD2. CDR1 MGHDK and CDR2 SYGVNS come from the germline V gene. V was pared by 5 bases and J by 9 bases, with 11 bases of the junction left unmatched. The CDR3 has 16 amino acids. The CDR3 protein is CASSSFRLAGVIEQFF. Here the CDR3 DNA reads TGTGCCAGCAGTAGTTTTAGACTAGCGGGAGTTATTGAGCAGTTCTTC.

This clonotype was seen a few times. J is TRBJ2-6 and V is TRBV4-1; no clear D gene. Germline CDR1 is MGHRA and CDR2 is YSYEKL. The CDR3 is made up of 14 amino acids. Deletions cut 0 bases from V and 2 bases from J, with 2 bases between. CDR3 sequence (DNA): TGCGCCAGCAGCCAAGATCCTGGGGCCAACGTCCTGACTTTC. This gives the protein CASSQDPGANVLTF.

The rearrangement joins TRBV13 to TRBJ2-1; 13 positions agree with TRBD2. Germline CDR1 and CDR2: PRHDT and FYEKMQ (reference sequence). The CDR3 length is 16 residues. The J segment lost 5 bases and the V segment lost 5 bases, leaving 6 bases of the junction unmatched. The CDR3 is CASSPLAGGVNNEQFF. CDR3 in DNA: TGTGCCAGCAGCCCACTAGCGGGAGGGGTCAACAATGAGCAGTTCTTC.

This clonotype was seen only a few times. The chain recombines TRBV27 with TRBJ2-6, with D maybe TRBD1 (6 bases). V was trimmed by 5 bases and J by 4 bases, leaving 15 bases between them. This CDR3 comprises 16 residues. Germline CDR1 reads MNHEY; CDR2 reads SMNVEV (reference sequence). In DNA, the CDR3 is TGTGCCAGCAGTCGAAACAGGGCGGCCGGGGCCAACGTCCTGACTTTC. It yields the protein CASSRNRAAGANVLTF. Full variable domain (remainder filled in from reference TRBV27 and TRBJ2-6): EAQVTQNPRYLITVTGKKLTVTCSQNMNHEYMSWYRQDPGLGLRQIYYSMNVEVTDKGDVPEGYKVSRKEKRNFPLILESPSPNQTSLYFCASSRNRAAGANVLTFGAGSRLTVL.

The rearrangement uses TRBV5-5 and TRBJ1-5; perhaps TRBD1 as D (5 bases). Germline loops: CDR1 SGHKS, CDR2 YYEKEE (reference sequence). V was trimmed by 2 bases and J by 3 bases, leaving 9 bases between them. The CDR3 is 14 amino acids. The CDR3 DNA reads TGTGCCAGCAGCTTTCCAGGGTTCAATCAGCCCCAGCATTTT. Amino acid sequence: CASSFPGFNQPQHF.

The V call is TRBV7-9, the J call TRBJ1-6, with D perhaps TRBD1 (6 bases). V was shortened by 3 bases and J by 9 bases, with 18 bases between the two germline ends. This CDR3 comprises 16 residues. Germline CDR1 SEHNR, CDR2 FQNEAQ (reference sequence). The CDR3 region is CASSLSTKGGGSPLHF. The CDR3 DNA sequence: TGTGCCAGCAGCTTGTCAACGAAAGGGGGGGGTTCACCCCTCCACTTT.

This clonotype was observed a few times. The chain carries TRBV20-1 and TRBJ2-7; 14 bases line up with TRBD2. This CDR3 is built from 13 residues. CDR1 is DFQATT, CDR2 SNEGSKA, per germline (reference sequence). Trimming removed 5 bases from V and 4 bases from J; junction bases left unmatched: 1. Here the CDR3 reads CSARTSGRYEQYF. The CDR3 nucleotides are TGCAGTGCTCGGACTAGCGGGAGGTACGAGCAGTACTTC.

The chain links TRBV20-1 to TRBJ1-6; D might be TRBD1 (6 bases). The V end was cut by 6 bases, the J end by 7 bases, with 19 bases between. The germline gives CDR1 DFQATT, CDR2 SNEGSKA (reference sequence). This CDR3 is 15 amino acids long. The CDR3 region has the DNA TGCAGTGCGACTGAATCGGGGGCGCGGAATTCACCCCTCCACTTT. As protein: CSATESGARNSPLHF.

Here the CDR3 reads CASSFERDWYNEQFF. Written as DNA, the CDR3 is TGTGCCAGCAGCTTCGAGCGGGATTGGTACAATGAGCAGTTCTTC. The chain combines TRBV7-2 with TRBJ2-1; 7 bases agree with TRBD2. CDR1 SGHTA and CDR2 FQGNSA come from the germline V gene. With V trimmed by 3 bases and J by 4 bases, 6 bases remained unmatched. The CDR3 has 15 residues.

This rearrangement joins TRBV12-3 or TRBV12-4 to TRBJ2-4; D is perhaps TRBD1 (5 bases). The CDR3 loop spans 14 amino acids. V was pared by 1 base and J by 4 bases, with 8 bases between. The CDR3 region has the DNA TGTGCCAGCAGTTTAGTAACAGGAAAAAACATTCAGTACTTC. It encodes CASSLVTGKNIQYF.

This clonotype was observed a few times. The CDR3 sequence is CASLQGSNTEAFF. Written as DNA, the CDR3 is TGTGCCAGCCTACAAGGGTCCAACACTGAAGCTTTCTTT. The chain links TRBV2 to TRBJ1-1; D gene uncertain. The germline V and J ends were trimmed by 8 bases and 2 bases, with 12 bases remaining between them. Germline loops: CDR1 SNHLY, CDR2 FYNNEI. The CDR3 runs to 13 residues. Complete variable domain (other parts from reference TRBV2 and TRBJ1-1): EPEVTQTPSHQVTQMGQEVILRCVPISNHLYFYWYRQILGQKVEFLVSFYNNEISEKSEIFDDQFSVERPDGSNFTLKIRSTKLEDSAMYFCASLQGSNTEAFFGQGTRLTVV.

The J gene is TRBJ1-5, the V gene TRBV27, with D maybe TRBD1 (5 bases). Germline CDR1 reads MNHEY; CDR2 reads SMNVEV (reference sequence). The CDR3 extends over 15 amino acids. Trimming took off 2 bases at V and 7 bases at J, with 15 bases between the two ends. The DNA for the CDR3 is TGTGCCAGCAGTTTAGCCCAGGGTGATAAGCAGCCCCAGCATTTT. Translated, it gives CASSLAQGDKQPQHF.

CDR3 sequence: CATSDWTGYEQFF. The CDR3 DNA sequence: TGTGCCACCAGTGACTGGACAGGGTATGAGCAGTTCTTC. The V gene is TRBV24-1, the J gene TRBJ2-1; TRBD1 aligns across 8 bases. The ends lost 4 bases at V and 8 bases at J; junction bases unmatched: 3. The CDR3 consists of 13 residues. Germline V CDR1 and CDR2: KGHDR, SFDVKD.

The chain combines TRBV7-3 with TRBJ1-5; D not resolved. The CDR3 extends over 13 amino acids. Germline CDR1 reads SGHTA; CDR2 reads FQGTGA. The V end was cut by 5 bases, the J end by 6 bases, with 11 bases between. For the CDR3, the DNA is TGTGCCAGCAGCGCCCGACAAGGTCAGCCCCAGCATTTT. Its protein is CASSARQGQPQHF.

The chain recombines TRBV5-1 with TRBJ2-2; D not resolved. Germline CDR1 and CDR2: SGHRS and YFSETQ. Deletions cut 6 bases from V and 0 bases from J, with 9 bases between. The CDR3 has 14 residues. CDR3 amino acids: CASTAGANTGELFF. The CDR3 nucleotides read TGCGCCAGCACCGCAGGCGCGAACACCGGGGAGCTGTTTTTT.

The V gene is TRBV7-2, the J gene TRBJ1-4, with D possibly matching TRBD1 (5 bases). Trimming shortened V by 0 bases and J by 2 bases, and 10 bases separated the two germline ends. Germline V gene sequence: CDR1 SGHTA, CDR2 FQGNSA. This CDR3 spans 16 amino acids. CDR3 nucleotide sequence: TGTGCCAGCAGCTTAGCCGGGGCCAACACTAATGAAAAACTGTTTTTT. This gives the protein CASSLAGANTNEKLFF.

The gene calls are TRBV15 and TRBJ2-1, with D unresolved. Between the trimmed V and J ends, which lost 1 base and 7 bases, there was a span of 17 bases. This CDR3 is built from 16 residues. Germline assignment: CDR1 LNHNV and CDR2 YYDKDF (reference sequence). The CDR3 is CATSRGFGLDGNEQFF. CDR3 bases: TGTGCCACCAGCAGAGGTTTTGGTCTAGACGGTAATGAGCAGTTCTTC.

This clonotype showed up just a few times. The chain employs TRBV27 and TRBJ2-1; D uncertain. Trimming stripped 3 bases from V and 6 bases from J, with 9 bases between. The CDR3 length is 13 residues. Germline V gives CDR1 MNHEY, CDR2 SMNVEV (reference sequence). CDR3 residues: CASSLRRANEQFF. The CDR3 nucleotides read TGTGCCAGCAGTTTGCGGAGAGCCAATGAGCAGTTCTTC.

This chain links TRBV28 with TRBJ1-4; D may be TRBD1 (6 bases). Germline V gene lookup returns CDR1 MDHEN and CDR2 SYDVKM. CDR3 size: 15 residues. The V end lost 2 bases, the J end lost 5 bases, and 12 bases lay between the germline ends. CDR3 DNA: TGTGCCAGCAGTTTAGGGGGGGCTGCAAATGAAAAACTGTTTTTT. Translated, it gives CASSLGGAANEKLFF. The variable domain in full, completed from reference TRBV28 and TRBJ1-4, reads DVKVTQSSRYLVKRTGEKVFLECVQDMDHENMFWYRQDPGLGLRLIYFSYDVKMKEKGDIPEGYSVSREKKERFSLILESASTNQTSMYLCASSLGGAANEKLFFGSGTQLSVL.

This clonotype has a handful of counts. This chain links TRBV12-3 or TRBV12-4 with TRBJ2-7, with 7 bases lining up with TRBD2. This CDR3 is built from 13 residues. V shed 6 bases and J 2 bases; nucleotides not matched to a gene: 4. The CDR3 region is CASRSGLTYEQYF. CDR3 nucleotides: TGTGCCAGCAGGTCGGGACTAACCTACGAGCAGTACTTC.

The V gene is TRBV5-6, the J gene TRBJ2-4; perhaps TRBD1 as D (5 bases). Germline V lookup: CDR1 SGHDT, CDR2 YYEEEE. V lost 2 bases, J lost 9 bases, and 12 bases lay in between. The CDR3 has 13 amino acids. In DNA, the CDR3 is TGTGCCAGCAGCTTATACAGGTTGCCCATTCAGTACTTC. It specifies CASSLYRLPIQYF. The whole variable domain, filled in from reference TRBV5-6 and TRBJ2-4, reads DAGVTQSPTHLIKTRGQQVTLRCSPKSGHDTVSWYQQALGQGPQFIFQYYEEEERQRGNFPDRFSGHQFPNYSSELNVNALLLGDSALYLCASSLYRLPIQYFGAGTRLSVL.

V gene TRBV5-1 combines with J gene TRBJ2-5, with D possibly called TRBD1 or TRBD2 (5 bases each). Germline values: CDR1 SGHRS, CDR2 YFSETQ. V lost 2 bases and J lost 8, with 16 bases in between. The CDR3 covers 14 residues. In DNA form, the CDR3 reads TGCGCCAGCAGCTTTCGGGACCACAAGACCACCCAGTACTTC. This encodes CASSFRDHKTTQYF.

V gene TRBV7-6 combines with J gene TRBJ2-1, with TRBD2 matching 10 bases. Germline CDR1 SGHVS, CDR2 FNYEAQ. V was pared by 4 bases and J by 0 bases, with 15 bases of the junction left unmatched. The CDR3 contains 20 residues. This CDR3 is CASSSCFSGRRGSSYNEQFF. Here the CDR3 DNA reads TGTGCCAGCAGCTCGTGCTTTAGCGGGAGGAGGGGGAGCTCCTACAATGAGCAGTTCTTC.

CDR3 bases: TGTGCCAGCAGTTTATCCCCCTCTATTGGGAGAGACATTCAGTACTTC. The encoded protein is CASSLSPSIGRDIQYF. J is TRBJ2-4 and V is TRBV27; D possibly corresponds to TRBD2 (5 bases). Germline loops: CDR1 MNHEY, CDR2 SMNVEV (reference sequence). The V end was cut by 0 bases, the J end by 8 bases, with 17 bases between. This CDR3 spans 16 amino acids.